This T cell receptor beta chain was recorded in a study of regulatory T cells in long-lasting Graves disease. V lost 5 bases and J lost 2, with 13 bases in between. This CDR3 region has 13 residues. The germline V gene has CDR1 DFQATT and CDR2 SNEGSKA (reference sequence). Researchers made TCR beta libraries by using iRepertoire HTBI primers and running Arm-PCR on CDR3 regions. TCRdb recomputed calls from the multiplex PCR reads with MiXCR, one row per CDR3 protein. Of 500,000 to 700,000 distinct CDR3 sequences in the sample, about 30% are singletons; the top ten hold around 42%. Specified time point: persistent/refractory GD, antithyroid drugs over 5 years with positive TRAb. Following extraction of RNA from PBMCs, that RNA was used to make the TCR library.

The chain uses TRBV20-1 and TRBJ2-7; perhaps TRBD2 as D (5 bases). Specimen: peripheral blood mononuclear cells (PBMCs), collected when the disease was refractory, from a patient treated with antithyroid drugs. The source is a female donor with Graves disease. For the CDR3, the DNA is TGCAGTGCTGCAAGCGGAAACACCTACGAGCAGTACTTC. Its translation: CSAASGNTYEQYF.